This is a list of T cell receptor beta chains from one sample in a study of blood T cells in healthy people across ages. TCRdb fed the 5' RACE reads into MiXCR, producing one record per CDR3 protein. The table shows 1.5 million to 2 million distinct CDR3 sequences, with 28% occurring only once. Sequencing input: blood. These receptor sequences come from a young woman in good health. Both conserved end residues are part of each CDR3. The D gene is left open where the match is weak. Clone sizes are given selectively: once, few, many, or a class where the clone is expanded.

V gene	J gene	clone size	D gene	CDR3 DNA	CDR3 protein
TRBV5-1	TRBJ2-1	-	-	TGCGCCAGCAACGCTGGGAGAACTTCAACCTACAATGAGCAGTTCTTC	CASNAGRTSTYNEQFF
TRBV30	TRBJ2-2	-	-	TGTGCCTGGAGGGGATCGTCCGCCGGGGAGCTGTTTTTT	CAWRGSSAGELFF
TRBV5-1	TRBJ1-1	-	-	TGCGCCAGCAGCTTGGATGAGGGATTCCCCACCACTGAAGCTTTCTTT	CASSLDEGFPTTEAFF
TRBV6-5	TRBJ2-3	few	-	TGTGCCAGCAGTAGTTCAGGGTCGGGGACGCAGTATTTT	CASSSSGSGTQYF
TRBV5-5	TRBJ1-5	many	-	TGTGCCAGCAGCTTGTATATTGCCGGGAACCTTCAGCCCCAGCATTTT	CASSLYIAGNLQPQHF
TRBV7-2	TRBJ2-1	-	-	TGTGCCAGCAGCCTAACCGGGACCCCCGTTTGGCAGTTCTTC	CASSLTGTPVWQFF
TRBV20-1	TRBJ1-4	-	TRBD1	TGCAGTGCACCGGGACAGAATGAAAAACTGTTTTTT	CSAPGQNEKLFF
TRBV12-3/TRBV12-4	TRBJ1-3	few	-	TGTGCCAGCAGTTTGAGGGGAAACACCATATATTTT	CASSLRGNTIYF
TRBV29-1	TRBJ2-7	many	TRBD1	TGCAGCGTGCTTTCGGACAGGGTTGGTTCCTACGAGCAGTACTTC	CSVLSDRVGSYEQYF
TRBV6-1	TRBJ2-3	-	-	TGTGCCAGCAGTGAACGGATAGGGTTGAGTACAGATACGCAGTATTTT	CASSERIGLSTDTQYF
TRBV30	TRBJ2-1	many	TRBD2	TGTGCCTTAGTAGCGGGGGGCCCCTTCTCCTACAATGAGCAGTTCTTC	CALVAGGPFSYNEQFF
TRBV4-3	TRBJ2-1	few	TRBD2	TGCGCCAGCAGCTCTAGCGGGAGGGCCGAGGATGAGCAGTTCTTC	CASSSSGRAEDEQFF
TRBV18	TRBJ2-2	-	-	TGTGCCAGCTCACCACAGAAGGGGGCCGGGGAGCTGTTTTTT	CASSPQKGAGELFF
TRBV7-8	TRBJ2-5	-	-	TGTGCCAGCATCCCAAGGTGGGCGGACCAAGAGACCCAGTACTTC	CASIPRWADQETQYF
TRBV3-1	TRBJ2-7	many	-	TGTGCCAGCAGCCAGGCTTCCTACGAGCAGTACTTC	CASSQASYEQYF
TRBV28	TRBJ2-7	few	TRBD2	TGTGCCAGCAGTTTTACTAGCGGGGGGGCCCCCTACGAGCAGTACTTC	CASSFTSGGAPYEQYF
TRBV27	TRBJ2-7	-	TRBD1	TGTGCCAGCGGAGGACAGGCGAGCCTCTCCTACGAGCAGTACTTC	CASGGQASLSYEQYF
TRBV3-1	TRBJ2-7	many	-	TGTGCCAGCAGCCCCCGAGGGCTAACAGCGGCCTACGAGCAGTACTTC	CASSPRGLTAAYEQYF
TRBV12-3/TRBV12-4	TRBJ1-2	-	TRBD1	TGTGCCAGCAGGGGGACAGGTCGAGCTAACTATGGCTACACCTTC	CASRGTGRANYGYTF
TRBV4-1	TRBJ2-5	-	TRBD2	TGCGCCAGCAGCCCTGGGACTAGCGGAAAACACACGGGAGAGACCCAGTACTTC	CASSPGTSGKHTGETQYF
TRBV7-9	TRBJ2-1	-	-	TGTGCCAGCAGCTTGGGGGGGGGGCTAGGGTCCTACAATGAGCAGTTCTTC	CASSLGGGLGSYNEQFF
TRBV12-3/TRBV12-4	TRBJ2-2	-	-	TGTGCCAGCAGTTTAGCGCGGTATCGGACTACCAAGGTCTTCGGGGAGCTGTTTTTT	CASSLARYRTTKVFGELFF
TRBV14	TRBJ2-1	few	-	TGTGCCAGCAGCCAAGATTGGAGCTGGCAGTTCTTC	CASSQDWSWQFF
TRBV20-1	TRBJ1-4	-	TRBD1	TGCAGTGGCCTGGACAGGCTTAATGAAAAACTGTTTTTT	CSGLDRLNEKLFF
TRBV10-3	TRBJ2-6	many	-	TGTGCCATCAGTGACAACTCTGGGGCCAACGTCCTGACTTTC	CAISDNSGANVLTF
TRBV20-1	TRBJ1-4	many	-	TGCAGTGCTAGACCAATCGGGTCTTTCGGAGAAAAACTGTTTTTT	CSARPIGSFGEKLFF
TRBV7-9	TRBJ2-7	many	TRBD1	TGTGCCAGCAGCCCCGGGACAGGGGTTTACTACGAGCAGTACTTC	CASSPGTGVYYEQYF
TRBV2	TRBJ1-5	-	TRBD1	TGTGCCAGCAGTGAAGCGGGATCAGGGGGCCACAATCAGCCCCAGCATTTT	CASSEAGSGGHNQPQHF
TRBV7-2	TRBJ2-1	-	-	TGTGCCAGCAGCTTCGGTTCCCAATACAATGAGCAGTTCTTC	CASSFGSQYNEQFF
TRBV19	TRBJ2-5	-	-	TGTGCCAGTAGTATAGACCCAGCGGGTGAACAAGAGACCCAGTACTTC	CASSIDPAGEQETQYF
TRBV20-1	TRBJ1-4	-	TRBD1	TGCAGTGCCAGGGGACAGGGAATTTGGTCTAATGAAAAACTGTTTTTT	CSARGQGIWSNEKLFF
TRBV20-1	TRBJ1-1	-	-	TGCAGTGCTCCTGGTCCACGGAACACTGAAGCTTTCTTT	CSAPGPRNTEAFF
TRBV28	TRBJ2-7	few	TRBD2	TGTGCCAGCAGTTTGTTGATTGGGGGGGAGACAGTCTACGAGCAGTACTTC	CASSLLIGGETVYEQYF
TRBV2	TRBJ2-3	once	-	TGTGCCAGCAGTCGGGGGTCCACAGGTACGCAGTATTTT	CASSRGSTGTQYF
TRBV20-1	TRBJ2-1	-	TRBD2	TGCAGTGTCAAGCGTCCTAGCGGGGGGCCCAATGAGCAGTTCTTC	CSVKRPSGGPNEQFF
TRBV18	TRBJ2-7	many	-	TGTGCCAGCTCACCCATAACGGGAGTCTACGAGCAGTACTTC	CASSPITGVYEQYF
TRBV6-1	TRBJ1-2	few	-	TGTGCCAGCAGTGATATTACAGGGTATGGCTACACCTTC	CASSDITGYGYTF
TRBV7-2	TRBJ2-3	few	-	TGTGCCAGCAGCCTCAATCGACTGGGAGGAGATACGCAGTATTTT	CASSLNRLGGDTQYF
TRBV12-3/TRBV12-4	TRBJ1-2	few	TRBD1	TGTGCCAGCAGGGGGACAGGACTCGCGGGCGGCTACACCTTC	CASRGTGLAGGYTF
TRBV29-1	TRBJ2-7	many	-	TGCAGCGTTGAAGATAATGGGATTAAGTACTTC	CSVEDNGIKYF
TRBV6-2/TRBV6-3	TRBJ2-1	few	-	TGTGCCAGCAGTACCCTTTCCTCCTATGCGTTCTTC	CASSTLSSYAFF
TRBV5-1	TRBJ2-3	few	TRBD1	TGCGCCAGCAGCCCCCGACAGGGGGAGTCAGATATCGGTACGCAGTATTTT	CASSPRQGESDIGTQYF
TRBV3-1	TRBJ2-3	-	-	TGTGCCAGCAGCCGCTCAGGGACAGATACGCAGTATTTT	CASSRSGTDTQYF
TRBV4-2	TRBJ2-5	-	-	TGTGCCAGCAGCCCCCGGGGAGGGGGGGATCGAGAGACCCAGTACTTC	CASSPRGGGDRETQYF
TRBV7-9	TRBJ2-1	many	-	TGTGCCAGCAGCTTAGGGAGGGGCGGGCACAATGAGCAGTTCTTC	CASSLGRGGHNEQFF
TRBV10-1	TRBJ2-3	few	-	TGCGCCACCTTAGACGGAGATACGCAGTATTTT	CATLDGDTQYF
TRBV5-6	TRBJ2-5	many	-	TGTGCCAGCAGCTTGGGGGTGGGGACCCAGTACTTC	CASSLGVGTQYF
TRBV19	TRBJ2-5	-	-	TGTGCCAGTAGTATCTACTGGGACCTGGAAGGAGAGACCCAGTACTTC	CASSIYWDLEGETQYF
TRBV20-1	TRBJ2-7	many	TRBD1	TGCAGTGCTGGCCGGGACAGGGTCTACGAGCAGTACTTC	CSAGRDRVYEQYF
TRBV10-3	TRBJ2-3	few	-	TGTGCCATCAGTGAGTCTCCTGGGACAGATACGCAGTATTTT	CAISESPGTDTQYF
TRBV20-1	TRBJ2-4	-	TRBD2	TGCAGTGCTAGTTTGGCGGGAGATTACAATGAGCAGTACTTC	CSASLAGDYNEQYF
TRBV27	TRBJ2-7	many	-	TGTGCCAGCAGTCCCCTGGGCAGGCGATCTTACGAGCAGTACTTC	CASSPLGRRSYEQYF
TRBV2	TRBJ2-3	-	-	TGTGCCAGCAGTGAAGCGCGGCAGGTCCTGGATACGCAGTATTTT	CASSEARQVLDTQYF
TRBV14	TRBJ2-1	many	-	TGTGCCAGCAGACCGAACAGGGTTCCCTACAATGAGCAGTTCTTC	CASRPNRVPYNEQFF
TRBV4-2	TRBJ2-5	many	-	TGTGCCAGCAGCCAAGATGGTTTGGTTGAAGAGACCCAGTACTTC	CASSQDGLVEETQYF